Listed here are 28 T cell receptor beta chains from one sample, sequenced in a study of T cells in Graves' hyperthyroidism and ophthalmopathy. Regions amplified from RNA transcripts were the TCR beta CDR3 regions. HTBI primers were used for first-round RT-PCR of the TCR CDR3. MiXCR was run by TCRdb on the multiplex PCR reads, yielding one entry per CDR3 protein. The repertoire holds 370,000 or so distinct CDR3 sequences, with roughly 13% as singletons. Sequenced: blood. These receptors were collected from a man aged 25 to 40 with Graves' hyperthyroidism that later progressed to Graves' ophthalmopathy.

The CDR3 nucleotides read TGTGCCACCAGTGATTTTTTCGAGGGACAGGGTCATAATGAGCAGTTCTTC. Translated, it gives CATSDFFEGQGHNEQFF. The chain employs TRBV24-1 and TRBJ2-1; 9 bases align to TRBD1. The CDR3 is made up of 17 amino acids. The V gene's germline CDR1 is KGHDR and CDR2 SFDVKD. V lost 1 base to trimming and J lost 7 bases; unmatched junction nucleotides: 10.

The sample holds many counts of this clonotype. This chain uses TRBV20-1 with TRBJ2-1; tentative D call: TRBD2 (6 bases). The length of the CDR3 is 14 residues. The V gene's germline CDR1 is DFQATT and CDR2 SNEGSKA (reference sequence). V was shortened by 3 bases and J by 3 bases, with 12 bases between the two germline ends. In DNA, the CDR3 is TGCAGTGCTAGGAAGAGGACTAACTACAATGAGCAGTTCTTC. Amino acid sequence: CSARKRTNYNEQFF.

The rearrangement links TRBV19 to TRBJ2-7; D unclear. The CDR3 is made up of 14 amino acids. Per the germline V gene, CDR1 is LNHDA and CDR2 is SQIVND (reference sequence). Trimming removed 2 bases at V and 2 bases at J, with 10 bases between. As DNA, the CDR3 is TGTGCCAGTAGTATATCGCAGCCAGCCTACGAGCAGTACTTC. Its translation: CASSISQPAYEQYF.

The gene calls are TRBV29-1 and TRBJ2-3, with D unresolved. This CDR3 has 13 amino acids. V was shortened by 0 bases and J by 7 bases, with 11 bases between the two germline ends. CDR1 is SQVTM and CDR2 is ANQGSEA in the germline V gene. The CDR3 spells CSVEDQWAYTQYF. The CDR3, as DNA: TGCAGCGTTGAAGATCAGTGGGCGTATACGCAGTATTTT.

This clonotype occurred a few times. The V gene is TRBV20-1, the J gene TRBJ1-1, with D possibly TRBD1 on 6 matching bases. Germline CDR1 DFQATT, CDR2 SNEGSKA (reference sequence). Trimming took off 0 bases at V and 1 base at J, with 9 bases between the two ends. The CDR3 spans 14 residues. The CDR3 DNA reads TGCAGTGCTAGAGATGGACAGACGAACACTGAAGCTTTCTTT. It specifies CSARDGQTNTEAFF.

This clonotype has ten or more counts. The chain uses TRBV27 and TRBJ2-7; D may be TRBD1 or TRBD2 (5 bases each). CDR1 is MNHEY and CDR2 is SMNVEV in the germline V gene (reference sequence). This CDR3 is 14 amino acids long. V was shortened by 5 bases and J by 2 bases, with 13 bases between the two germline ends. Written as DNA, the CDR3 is TGTGCCAGCAGTCCCCGGGACGGTACCTACGAGCAGTACTTC. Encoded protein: CASSPRDGTYEQYF.

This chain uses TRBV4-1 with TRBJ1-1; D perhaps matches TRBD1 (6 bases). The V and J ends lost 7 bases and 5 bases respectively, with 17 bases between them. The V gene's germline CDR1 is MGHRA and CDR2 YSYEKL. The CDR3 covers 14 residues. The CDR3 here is CASNLGGLGTEAFF. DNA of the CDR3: TGCGCCAGCAACCTAGGGGGGTTGGGGACTGAAGCTTTCTTT.

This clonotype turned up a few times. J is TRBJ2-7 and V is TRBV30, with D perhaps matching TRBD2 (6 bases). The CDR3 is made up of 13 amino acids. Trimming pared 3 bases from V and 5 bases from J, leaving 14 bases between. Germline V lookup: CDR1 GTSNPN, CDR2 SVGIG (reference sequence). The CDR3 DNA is TGTGCCTGGAGGGGACTCCTTAGGCACGAGCAGTACTTC. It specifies CAWRGLLRHEQYF.

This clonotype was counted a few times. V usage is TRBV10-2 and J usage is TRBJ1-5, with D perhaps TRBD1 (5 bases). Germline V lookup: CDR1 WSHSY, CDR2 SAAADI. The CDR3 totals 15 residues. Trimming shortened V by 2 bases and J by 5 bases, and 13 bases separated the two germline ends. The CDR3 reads CASSEMDTQDQPQHF. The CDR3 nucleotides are TGCGCCAGCAGTGAGATGGACACTCAGGATCAGCCCCAGCATTTT.

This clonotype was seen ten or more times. The CDR3 sequence is CASRTQGLTDTQYF. The DNA of the CDR3 is TGTGCCAGCAGAACTCAGGGGCTTACAGATACGCAGTATTTT. The V call is TRBV12-3 or TRBV12-4, the J call TRBJ2-3, with D perhaps TRBD1 (6 bases). Trimming shortened V by 6 bases and J by 3 bases, and 13 bases separated the two germline ends. The CDR3 has 14 residues.

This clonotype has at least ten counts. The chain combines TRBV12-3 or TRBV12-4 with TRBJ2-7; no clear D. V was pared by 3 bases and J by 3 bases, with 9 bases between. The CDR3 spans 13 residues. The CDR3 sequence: CASSFLSDYEQYF. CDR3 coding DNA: TGTGCCAGCAGTTTTTTATCGGACTACGAGCAGTACTTC.

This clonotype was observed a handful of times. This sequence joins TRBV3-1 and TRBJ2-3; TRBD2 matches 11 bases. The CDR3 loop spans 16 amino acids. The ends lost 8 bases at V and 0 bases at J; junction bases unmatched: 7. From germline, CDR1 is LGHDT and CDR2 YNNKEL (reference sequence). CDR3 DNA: TGTGCCAGCGAACCGACTAGCGGGATAAGCACAGATACGCAGTATTTT. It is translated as CASEPTSGISTDTQYF.

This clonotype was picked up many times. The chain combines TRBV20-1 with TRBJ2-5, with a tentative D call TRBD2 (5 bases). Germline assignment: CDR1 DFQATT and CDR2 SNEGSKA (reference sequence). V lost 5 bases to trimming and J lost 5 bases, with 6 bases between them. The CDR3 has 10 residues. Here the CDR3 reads CSALAETQYF. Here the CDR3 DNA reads TGCAGTGCTTTAGCGGAGACCCAGTACTTC.

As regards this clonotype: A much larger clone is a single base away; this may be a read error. The CDR3 here is CSARPGLAFTGGLFF. The CDR3, as DNA: TGCAGTGCTAGGCCGGGACTAGCGTTCACCGGGGGGCTGTTTTTT. The gene calls are TRBV20-1 and TRBJ2-2, with 10 bases matching TRBD2. CDR3 length: 15 amino acids. Germline V gives CDR1 DFQATT, CDR2 SNEGSKA (reference sequence).

Here the CDR3 DNA reads TGCAGTGCTAGAGTCCATCTGATAAGCTATGGCTACACCTTC. This sequence encodes CSARVHLISYGYTF. The chain links TRBV20-1 to TRBJ1-2, with D unclear. The V gene's germline CDR1 is DFQATT and CDR2 SNEGSKA (reference sequence). V was cut by 1 base and J by 4 bases, with 13 bases left in between. This CDR3 is 14 amino acids long.

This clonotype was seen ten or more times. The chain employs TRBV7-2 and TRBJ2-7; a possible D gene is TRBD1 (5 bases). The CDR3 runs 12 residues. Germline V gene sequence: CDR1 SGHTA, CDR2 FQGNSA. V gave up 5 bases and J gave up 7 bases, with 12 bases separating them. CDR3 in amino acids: CASSLTDQEQYF. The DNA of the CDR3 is TGTGCCAGCAGCCTGACAGACCAGGAGCAGTACTTC.

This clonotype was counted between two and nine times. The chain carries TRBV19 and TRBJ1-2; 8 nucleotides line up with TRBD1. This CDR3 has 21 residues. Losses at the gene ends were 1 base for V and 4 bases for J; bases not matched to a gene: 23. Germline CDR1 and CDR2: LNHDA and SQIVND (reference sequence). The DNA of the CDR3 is TGTGCCAGTAGTATAGCAGTCAACTTCGACAGGGGCCACCAATCGTCCTATGGCTACACCTTC. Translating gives CASSIAVNFDRGHQSSYGYTF.

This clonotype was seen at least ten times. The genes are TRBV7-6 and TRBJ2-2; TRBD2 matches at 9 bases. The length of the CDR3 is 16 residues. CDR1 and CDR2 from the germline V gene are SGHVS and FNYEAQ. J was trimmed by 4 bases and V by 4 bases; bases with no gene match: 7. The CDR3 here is CASSYRAGGPTGELFF. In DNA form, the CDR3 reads TGTGCCAGCAGCTACAGAGCGGGGGGCCCCACCGGGGAGCTGTTTTTT.

CDR3 DNA: TGTGCCAGCAGCTTAGGCTTGGGGCGGGGGTCGGTCTACAATGAGCAGTTCTTC. Protein product: CASSLGLGRGSVYNEQFF. The genes are TRBV13 and TRBJ2-1; 7 bases line up with TRBD2. This CDR3 has 18 amino acids. In germline, CDR1 is PRHDT, CDR2 FYEKMQ (reference sequence). V lost 0 bases to trimming and J lost 3 bases; unmatched junction nucleotides: 11.

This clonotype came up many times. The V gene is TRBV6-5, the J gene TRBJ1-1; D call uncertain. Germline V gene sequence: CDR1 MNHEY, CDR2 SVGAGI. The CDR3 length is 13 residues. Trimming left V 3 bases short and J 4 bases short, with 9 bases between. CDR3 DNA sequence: TGTGCCAGCAGTTATCGGGAGGGCACTGAAGCTTTCTTT. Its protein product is CASSYREGTEAFF.

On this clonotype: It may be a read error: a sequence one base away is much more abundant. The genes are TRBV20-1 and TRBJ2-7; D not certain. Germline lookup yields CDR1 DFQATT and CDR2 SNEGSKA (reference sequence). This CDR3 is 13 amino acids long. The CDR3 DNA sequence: TGCGGTGCTAGTGTCGCTCTCTCCTACGAGCAGTACTTC. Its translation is CGASVALSYEQYF.

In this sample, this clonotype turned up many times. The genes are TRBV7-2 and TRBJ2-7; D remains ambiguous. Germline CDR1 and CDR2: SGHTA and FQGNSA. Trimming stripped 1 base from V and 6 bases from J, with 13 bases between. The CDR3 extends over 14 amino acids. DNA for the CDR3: TGTGCCAGCAGCTTAGTGGGAAGTACCTCCGAGCAGTACTTC. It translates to CASSLVGSTSEQYF.

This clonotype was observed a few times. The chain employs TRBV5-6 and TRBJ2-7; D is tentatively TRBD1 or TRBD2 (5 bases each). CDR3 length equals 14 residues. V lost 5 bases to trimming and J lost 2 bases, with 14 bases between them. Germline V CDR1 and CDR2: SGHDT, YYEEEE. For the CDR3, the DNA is TGTGCCAGCAGGGGCTGGGGGTCAGCCTACGAGCAGTACTTC. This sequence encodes CASRGWGSAYEQYF.

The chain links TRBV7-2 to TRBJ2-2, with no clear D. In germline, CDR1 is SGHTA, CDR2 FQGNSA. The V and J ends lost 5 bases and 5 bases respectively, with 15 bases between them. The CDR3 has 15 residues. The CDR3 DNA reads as TGTGCCAGCAGCAAGCAGTCCCCTAGGACCGGGGAGCTGTTTTTT. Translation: CASSKQSPRTGELFF.

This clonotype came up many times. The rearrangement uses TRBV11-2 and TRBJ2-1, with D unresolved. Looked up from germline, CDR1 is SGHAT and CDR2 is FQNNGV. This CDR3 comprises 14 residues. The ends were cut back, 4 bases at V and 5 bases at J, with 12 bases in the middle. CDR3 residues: CASSSLIGNNEQFF. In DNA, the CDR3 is TGTGCCAGCAGCTCACTAATAGGAAACAATGAGCAGTTCTTC.

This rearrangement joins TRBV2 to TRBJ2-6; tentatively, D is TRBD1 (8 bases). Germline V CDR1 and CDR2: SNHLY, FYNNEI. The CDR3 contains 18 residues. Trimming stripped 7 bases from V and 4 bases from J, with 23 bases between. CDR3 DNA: TGTGCCAGCACCTGGGGGGGGCAGGGGGCAGAAGGGGCCAACGTCCTGACTTTC. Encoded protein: CASTWGGQGAEGANVLTF.

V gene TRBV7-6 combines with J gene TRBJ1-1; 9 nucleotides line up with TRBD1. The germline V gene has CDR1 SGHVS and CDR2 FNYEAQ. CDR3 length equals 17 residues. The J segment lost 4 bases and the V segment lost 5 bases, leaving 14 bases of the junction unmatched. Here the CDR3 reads CASSPSRDREWSTEAFF. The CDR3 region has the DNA TGTGCCAGCAGCCCGTCCCGGGACAGGGAGTGGAGCACTGAAGCTTTCTTT.

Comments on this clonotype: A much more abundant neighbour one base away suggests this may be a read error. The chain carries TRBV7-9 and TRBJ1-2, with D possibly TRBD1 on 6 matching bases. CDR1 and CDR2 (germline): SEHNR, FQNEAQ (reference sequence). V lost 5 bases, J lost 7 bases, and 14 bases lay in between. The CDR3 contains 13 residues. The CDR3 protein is CASSPTGACGYTF. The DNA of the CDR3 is TGTGCCAGCAGCCCGACAGGAGCCTGTGGCTACACCTTC.